This is a list of T cell receptor beta chains from one sample in a study of monozygotic twins with inflammatory bowel disease. TCRdb reprocessed the 5' RACE reads and reports one entry per CDR3 protein, with no DNA. Its listing shows over 110,000 distinct CDR3 sequences. The sample consisted of blood. The source of these receptors is a human donor with ulcerative colitis or Crohn's disease, or a healthy co-twin of an affected twin (not recorded which). Each CDR3 is given with its conserved first and last residue. Fields, in order: V gene, J gene, CDR3 protein.

TRBV6-1	TRBJ1-6	CASSEGQRALNSPLHF
TRBV5-6	TRBJ2-1	CASSGISSGGVSNEQFF
TRBV20-1	TRBJ2-5	CSAREPIAGGTQYF
TRBV4-1	TRBJ1-1	CASSQEPRNTEAFF
TRBV6-1	TRBJ2-2	CASTVGTGVTGELFF
TRBV5-1	TRBJ1-6	CASSLGQDIATPLHF
TRBV7-2	TRBJ1-1	CASRPGAGTEAFF
TRBV7-2	TRBJ1-6	CASSLRQNSPLHF
TRBV10-3	TRBJ2-5	CAISGLLGGAQETQYF
TRBV12-3/TRBV12-4	TRBJ2-7	CASRVAGTYEQYF
TRBV7-3	TRBJ2-2	CASSLLKIPGELFF
TRBV6-1	TRBJ2-6	CASSATNGANVLTF
TRBV5-1	TRBJ2-7	CASSLGRAGSYEQYF
TRBV6-1	TRBJ2-7	CASSTKDRGFYEQYF
TRBV18	TRBJ2-3	CASSSGLRDTQYF
TRBV6-1	TRBJ1-4	CATRGFHPDEKLFF
TRBV6-5	TRBJ1-4	CASSYSGRSYEKLFF
TRBV7-2	TRBJ1-3	CASSLRQADTIYF
TRBV5-1	TRBJ2-2	CASSLVSGNTGELFF
TRBV30	TRBJ1-2	CAWNPGTYGYTF
TRBV5-1	TRBJ1-6	CASSLTGVSSPLHF
TRBV7-8	TRBJ2-2	CASSLLGGAGELFF
TRBV15	TRBJ2-2	CATSRDRANTGELFF
TRBV18	TRBJ1-6	CASSPRFLSSYNSPLHF
TRBV5-4	TRBJ2-5	CASSLGPREEARETQYF
TRBV20-1	TRBJ2-4	CSARVFLAKNIQYF
TRBV4-3	TRBJ1-6	CASSQETGTGGSPLHF
TRBV25-1	TRBJ2-5	CASRGDVGFETQYF
TRBV10-3	TRBJ2-3	CAISRERRGDTQYF
TRBV5-1	TRBJ2-7	CASSIPQGPNEQYF
TRBV18	TRBJ2-4	CASSPSDLNIQYF
TRBV12-3/TRBV12-4	TRBJ2-3	CASSTNRVKTQYF
TRBV24-1	TRBJ1-1	CATQTWGDTEAFF
TRBV7-2	TRBJ2-7	CASSQLAGGPYEQYF
TRBV27	TRBJ1-1	CASSLLMNTEAFF
TRBV5-1	TRBJ2-7	CASSLLGQSSYEQYF
TRBV14	TRBJ2-2	CASSRQPDSNTGELFF
TRBV3-1	TRBJ2-1	CASSVDGTGFFDEQFF
TRBV10-3	TRBJ2-7	CAISESGPYEQYF
TRBV13	TRBJ2-5	CASSLGQTLIQETQYF
TRBV29-1	TRBJ1-1	CSVRRGLMNTEAFF
TRBV3-1	TRBJ1-1	CASSQGSGADTEAFF
TRBV5-8	TRBJ2-1	CAITGRWGRISYNEQFF
TRBV28	TRBJ1-6	CASSLPGQGGSPLHF
TRBV7-2	TRBJ2-5	CASSVDYLQETQYF
TRBV7-8	TRBJ1-2	CASSASSLTGGAGGYTF
TRBV18	TRBJ2-7	CASSLSTGSYEQYF
TRBV5-8	TRBJ2-2	CASSSRTGELFF
TRBV24-1	TRBJ2-5	CATSGGGLYQETQYF
TRBV20-1	TRBJ1-2	CSASLRGGTYGYTF
TRBV24-1	TRBJ1-1	CATSDGDDEAFF
TRBV18	TRBJ1-3	CASSPMAASRSSGNTIYF
TRBV24-1	TRBJ2-3	CATSDPGLAGPDTQYF
TRBV11-2	TRBJ1-1	CASSIRGQLNTEAFF